These 16 T cell receptor beta chains were sequenced from one sample in a study of blood T cell repertoires in COVID-19. This table comes from immunoSEQ multiplex PCR, and its TCRdb copy is limited to in-frame clones, with some not included. The table records about 200,000 clones, nearly 90% of them present only once. Sequenced: peripheral blood. These receptors all stem from a man aged 45-65 years with COVID-19, enrolled during active disease.

The chain combines TRBV9 with TRBJ2-5, with 16 bases matching TRBD2. CDR3 length equals 17 residues. The junction had 8 bases not matched to a gene; V was cut back by 4 bases and J by 5 bases. Per the germline V gene, CDR1 is SGDLS and CDR2 is YYNGEE. DNA for the CDR3: TGTGCCAGCAGCCCGGGACTAGCGGGGGGGGGTCAGGAGACCCAGTACTTC. This encodes CASSPGLAGGGQETQYF. The full variable domain, completed using reference TRBV9 and TRBJ2-5, is DSGVTQTPKHLITATGQRVTLRCSPRSGDLSVYWYQQSLDQGLQFLIQYYNGEERAKGNILERFSAQQFPDLHSELNLSSLELGDSALYFCASSPGLAGGGQETQYFGPGTRLLVL.

This chain uses TRBV5-1 with TRBJ2-7; TRBD1 might be the D (6 bases). The CDR3 totals 16 residues. Trimming took 3 bases from V and 0 from J, leaving 16 bases between them. Germline V gene sequence: CDR1 SGHRS, CDR2 YFSETQ. In DNA, the CDR3 is TGCGCCAGCAGCTCCGGGACACTCATTCCCTCCTACGAGCAGTACTTC. This sequence encodes CASSSGTLIPSYEQYF.

The chain employs TRBV5-4 and TRBJ2-5; 9 nucleotides line up with TRBD1. The CDR3 spans 15 residues. From germline, CDR1 is SGHNT and CDR2 YYREEE (reference sequence). The J segment lost 5 bases and the V segment lost 4 bases, leaving 9 bases of the junction unmatched. The CDR3 is CASSRRTGVEETQYF. The CDR3 nucleotides are TGTGCCAGCAGCCGAAGGACAGGGGTGGAGGAGACCCAGTACTTC.

This clone was found a few times. In nucleotides, the CDR3 is TGTGCCAGCTCACCTAGGGGACAGGGGTACACTGAAGCTTTCTTT. This translates into CASSPRGQGYTEAFF. This chain links TRBV18 with TRBJ1-1; 10 nucleotides match TRBD1. Trimming at V came to 3 bases and at J to 3 bases, leaving 4 bases not matched to a gene. CDR3 length: 15 amino acids. From germline, CDR1 is KGHSH and CDR2 LQKENI.

This chain connects TRBV2 to TRBJ2-7; D perhaps matches TRBD2 (6 bases). Germline V CDR1 and CDR2: SNHLY, FYNNEI. This CDR3 is built from 15 residues. V lost 5 bases and J lost 2, with 16 bases in between. The CDR3 DNA is TGTGCCAGCAGTCTCCTGCCTAGCGCAGCCTACGAGCAGTACTTC. Encoded protein: CASSLLPSAAYEQYF.

This chain uses TRBV7-3 with TRBJ2-7; TRBD2 matches at 8 bases. Trimming at V came to 0 bases and at J to 0 bases, leaving 10 bases not matched to a gene. From germline, CDR1 is SGHTA and CDR2 FQGTGA. This CDR3 is 18 amino acids long. CDR3 sequence: CASSLTGPVAGSSYEQYF. CDR3 in DNA: TGTGCCAGCAGCTTAACCGGGCCTGTAGCGGGAAGCTCCTACGAGCAGTACTTC.

This clone appeared a single time. The V gene is TRBV7-6, the J gene TRBJ2-1, with 12 bases fitting TRBD2. The trim removed 3 bases at V and 4 bases at J, leaving 7 bases unmatched. The CDR3 consists of 17 residues. CDR1 SGHVS and CDR2 FNYEAQ come from the germline V gene. CDR3 sequence reads: CASSFAGLAGLYNEQFF. The CDR3 DNA follows: TGTGCCAGCAGCTTTGCCGGACTAGCGGGGTTGTACAATGAGCAGTTCTTC.

This clone was observed once. CDR3 bases: TGTGCCAGCAGCTTAGGGCTAGCGGACAATGAGCAGTTCTTC. Translation: CASSLGLADNEQFF. The J gene is TRBJ2-1, the V gene TRBV7-8, with 7 bases aligning to TRBD2. V lost 1 base to trimming and J lost 5 bases; unmatched junction nucleotides: 2. The length of the CDR3 is 14 residues. The germline V gene has CDR1 SGHVS and CDR2 FQNEAQ.

A word on this clone: This sample also contains other DNA sequences that code for the same CDR3. The V and J genes are TRBV18 and TRBJ1-1, with TRBD1 matching 7 bases. The V segment lost 3 bases and the J segment 0 bases; nucleotides outside the gene matches: 1. This CDR3 comprises 14 residues. Per germline, CDR1 KGHSH and CDR2 LQKENI. The CDR3 region is CASSPGQLNTEAFF. The CDR3 DNA is TGTGCCAGCTCACCGGGACAGCTGAACACTGAAGCTTTCTTT.

The chain employs TRBV21-1 and TRBJ2-5; the DNA was not compared with TRBD2, the D call given in the table. TRBV21-1 is an annotated pseudogene. CDR3 length equals 17 residues. The CDR3, as DNA: TGTGCCAGCAGCACAACCGGGACTAGTATTATGTTAGAGACCCAGTACTTC. Translated: CASSTTGTSIMLETQYF.

The chain recombines TRBV7-3 with TRBJ2-7; 10 nucleotides match TRBD1. Looked up from germline, CDR1 is SGHTA and CDR2 is FQGTGA. The ends lost 2 bases at V and 3 bases at J; junction bases unmatched: 4. The length of the CDR3 is 15 residues. The CDR3 is CASSLGTGDHYEQYF. CDR3 bases: TGTGCCAGCAGCTTAGGGACAGGGGATCACTACGAGCAGTACTTC.

A single count supports this clone. The chain has TRBV5-6 and TRBJ1-3; D remains ambiguous. The CDR3 totals 13 residues. Germline V gives CDR1 SGHDT, CDR2 YYEEEE. Between the trimmed V and J ends, which lost 2 bases and 8 bases, there was a span of 11 bases. The CDR3 DNA reads as TGTGCCAGCAGCTTCGGGCGGGTAGACACCATATATTTT. Amino acids: CASSFGRVDTIYF.

V is TRBV12-3 or TRBV12-4 and J is TRBJ1-2; D is undetermined. The CDR3 is made up of 12 amino acids. V dropped 8 bases and J dropped 2 bases, with 9 bases sitting between them. CDR3 in amino acids: CASAAVNYGYTF. CDR3 in DNA: TGTGCCAGCGCGGCAGTCAACTATGGCTACACCTTC.

This clone was seen a single time. The genes are TRBV19 and TRBJ2-3, with D hard to call. The germline CDR1 and CDR2 sequences are LNHDA and SQIVND (reference sequence). V lost 6 bases to trimming and J lost 0 bases, with 10 bases between them. The CDR3 runs 14 residues. This chain's CDR3 is CASRKEISTDTQYF. CDR3 bases: TGTGCCAGTAGGAAGGAGATTAGCACAGATACGCAGTATTTT.

In nucleotides, the CDR3 is TGTGCCAGCAGCCCACAGGGGACCTATGGCTACACCTTC. Translation gives CASSPQGTYGYTF. The chain uses TRBV7-2 and TRBJ1-2; 7 nucleotides line up with TRBD1. The germline gives CDR1 SGHTA, CDR2 FQGNSA. Losses at the gene ends were 5 bases for V and 4 bases for J; bases not matched to a gene: 4. The CDR3 contains 13 residues.

The chain carries TRBV6-6 and TRBJ1-1; D is unresolved. Germline values: CDR1 MNHNY, CDR2 SVGAGI (reference sequence). V lost 7 bases and J lost 0, with 3 bases in between. The CDR3 runs to 11 residues. The CDR3 spells CASTVNTEAFF. The CDR3 nucleotides are TGTGCCAGCACGGTGAACACTGAAGCTTTCTTT.